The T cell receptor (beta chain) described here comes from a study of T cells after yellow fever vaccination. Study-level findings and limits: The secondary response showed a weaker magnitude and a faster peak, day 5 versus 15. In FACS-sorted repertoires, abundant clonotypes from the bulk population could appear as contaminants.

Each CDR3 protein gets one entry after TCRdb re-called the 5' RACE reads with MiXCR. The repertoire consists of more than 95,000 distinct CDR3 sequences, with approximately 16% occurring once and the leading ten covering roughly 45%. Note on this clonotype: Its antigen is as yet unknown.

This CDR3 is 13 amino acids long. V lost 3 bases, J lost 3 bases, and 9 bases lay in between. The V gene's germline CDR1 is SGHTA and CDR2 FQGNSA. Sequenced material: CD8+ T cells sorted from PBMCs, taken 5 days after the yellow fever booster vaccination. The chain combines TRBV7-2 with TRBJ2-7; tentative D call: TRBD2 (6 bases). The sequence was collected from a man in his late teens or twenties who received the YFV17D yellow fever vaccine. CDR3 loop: CASSFRGIYEQYF. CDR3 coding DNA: TGTGCCAGCAGCTTTCGCGGGATCTACGAGCAGTACTTC.